This T cell receptor beta chain was retrieved from a study of molecular identifiers for immune sequencing clone quantification. TCRdb redid the calling of the PCR reads with MiXCR, one entry per CDR3 protein. The sample includes about 640,000 distinct CDR3 sequences, 20% seen only once; the top ten take about 0.9%. Germline loops: CDR1 MDHEN, CDR2 SYDVKM. The CDR3 spans 15 residues. As regards this clonotype: At one of its ends the junction is not consistent with the germline gene, which may arise from a read error.

The sequence was obtained from a human donor in good health. Some libraries in this study had Jurkat cell RNA spiked in. J is TRBJ2-3 and V is TRBV28, with 10 bases that match TRBD2. The sequencing sample was made of naive CD8+ T cells from blood, with Jurkat cell RNA spiked in. Subset noted: FACS-sorted CD8+CD4-CCR7+CD45RA+ naive T cells. CDR3 sequence: CASSSSGGRTNTRYF. The CDR3 nucleotides read TGTGCCAGCAGCTCTAGCGGGGGCCGCACAAATACGCGGTATTTT.